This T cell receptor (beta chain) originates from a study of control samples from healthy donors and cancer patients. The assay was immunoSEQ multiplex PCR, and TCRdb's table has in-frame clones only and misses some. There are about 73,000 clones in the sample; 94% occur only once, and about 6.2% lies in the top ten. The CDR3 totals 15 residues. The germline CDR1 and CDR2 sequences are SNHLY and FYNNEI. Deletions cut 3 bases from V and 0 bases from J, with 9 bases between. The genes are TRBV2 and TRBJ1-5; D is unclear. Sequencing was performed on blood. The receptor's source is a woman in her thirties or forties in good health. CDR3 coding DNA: TGTGCCAGCAGTGAGGGCAGTCATAGCAATCAGCCCCAGCATTTT. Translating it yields CASSEGSHSNQPQHF.